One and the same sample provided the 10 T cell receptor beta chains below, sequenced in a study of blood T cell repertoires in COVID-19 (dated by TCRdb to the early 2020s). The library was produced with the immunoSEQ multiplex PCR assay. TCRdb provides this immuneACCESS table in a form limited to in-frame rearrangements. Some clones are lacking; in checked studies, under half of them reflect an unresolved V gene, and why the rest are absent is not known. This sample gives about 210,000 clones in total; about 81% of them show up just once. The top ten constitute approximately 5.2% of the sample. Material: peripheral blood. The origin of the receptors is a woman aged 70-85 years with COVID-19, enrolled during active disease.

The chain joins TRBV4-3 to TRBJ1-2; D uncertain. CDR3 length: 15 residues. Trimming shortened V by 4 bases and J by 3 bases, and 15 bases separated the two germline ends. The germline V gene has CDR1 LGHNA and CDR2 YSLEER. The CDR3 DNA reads TGCGCCAGCAGCCGAAATTGGGCAACAGACTATGGCTACACCTTC. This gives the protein CASSRNWATDYGYTF.

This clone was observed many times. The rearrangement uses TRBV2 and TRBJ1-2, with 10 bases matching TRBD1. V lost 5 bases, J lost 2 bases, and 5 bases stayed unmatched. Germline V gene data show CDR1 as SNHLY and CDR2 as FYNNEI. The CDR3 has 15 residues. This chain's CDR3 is CASSFRDRGNYGYTF. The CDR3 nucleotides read TGTGCCAGCAGTTTTAGGGACAGGGGCAACTATGGCTACACCTTC.

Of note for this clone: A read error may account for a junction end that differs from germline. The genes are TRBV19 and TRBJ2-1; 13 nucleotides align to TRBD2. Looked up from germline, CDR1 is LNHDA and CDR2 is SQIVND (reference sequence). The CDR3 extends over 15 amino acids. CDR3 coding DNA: TGTGCCAGTACTATACTAGCGGGAGGGCGGAATGAGCAGTTCTTC. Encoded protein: CASTILAGGRNEQFF.

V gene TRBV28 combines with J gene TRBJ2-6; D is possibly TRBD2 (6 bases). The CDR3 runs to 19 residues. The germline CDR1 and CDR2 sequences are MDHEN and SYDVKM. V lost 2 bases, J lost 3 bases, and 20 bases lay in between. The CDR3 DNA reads TGTGCCAGCAGTTTACGCCTCGGGAGTCCCAGTGGTGGGGCCAACGTCCTGACTTTC. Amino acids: CASSLRLGSPSGGANVLTF.

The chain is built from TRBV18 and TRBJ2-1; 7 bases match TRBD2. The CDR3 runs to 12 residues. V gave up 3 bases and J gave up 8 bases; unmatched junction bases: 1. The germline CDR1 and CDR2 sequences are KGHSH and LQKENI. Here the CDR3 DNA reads TGTGCCAGCTCACCCGCGGGGGATGAGCAGTTCTTC. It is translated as CASSPAGDEQFF.

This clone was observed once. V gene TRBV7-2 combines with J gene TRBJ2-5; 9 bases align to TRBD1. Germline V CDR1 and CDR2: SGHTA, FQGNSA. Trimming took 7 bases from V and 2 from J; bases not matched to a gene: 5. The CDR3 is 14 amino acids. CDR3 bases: TGTGCCAGCACACGGGACAGGGCTCAAGAGACCCAGTACTTC. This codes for CASTRDRAQETQYF.

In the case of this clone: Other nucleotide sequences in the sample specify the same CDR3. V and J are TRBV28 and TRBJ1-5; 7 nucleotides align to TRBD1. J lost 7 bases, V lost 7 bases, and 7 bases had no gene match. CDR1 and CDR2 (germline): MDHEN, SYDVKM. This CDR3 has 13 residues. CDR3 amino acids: CASIRQGGQPQHF. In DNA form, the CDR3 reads TGTGCCAGCATAAGACAGGGTGGGCAGCCCCAGCATTTT.

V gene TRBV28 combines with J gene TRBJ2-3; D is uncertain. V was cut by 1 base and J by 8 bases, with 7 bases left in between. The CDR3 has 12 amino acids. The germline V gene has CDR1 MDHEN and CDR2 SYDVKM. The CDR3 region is CASSLSTGTQYF. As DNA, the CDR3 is TGTGCCAGCAGTTTATCCACCGGTACGCAGTATTTT.

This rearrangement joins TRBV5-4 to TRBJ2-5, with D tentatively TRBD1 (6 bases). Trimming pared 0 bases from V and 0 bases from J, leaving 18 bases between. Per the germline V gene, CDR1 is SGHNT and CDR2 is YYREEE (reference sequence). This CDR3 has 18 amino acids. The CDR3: CASSLAPTGRSNQETQYF. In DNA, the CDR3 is TGTGCCAGCAGCTTGGCCCCTACAGGGCGAAGTAACCAAGAGACCCAGTACTTC.

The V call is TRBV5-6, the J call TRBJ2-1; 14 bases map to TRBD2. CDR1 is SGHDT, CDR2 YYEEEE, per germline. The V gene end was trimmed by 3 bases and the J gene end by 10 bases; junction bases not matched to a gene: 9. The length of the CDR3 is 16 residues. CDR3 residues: CASSSRLAGGQVEQFF. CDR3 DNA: TGTGCCAGCAGCTCCCGACTAGCGGGGGGGCAAGTGGAGCAGTTCTTC.